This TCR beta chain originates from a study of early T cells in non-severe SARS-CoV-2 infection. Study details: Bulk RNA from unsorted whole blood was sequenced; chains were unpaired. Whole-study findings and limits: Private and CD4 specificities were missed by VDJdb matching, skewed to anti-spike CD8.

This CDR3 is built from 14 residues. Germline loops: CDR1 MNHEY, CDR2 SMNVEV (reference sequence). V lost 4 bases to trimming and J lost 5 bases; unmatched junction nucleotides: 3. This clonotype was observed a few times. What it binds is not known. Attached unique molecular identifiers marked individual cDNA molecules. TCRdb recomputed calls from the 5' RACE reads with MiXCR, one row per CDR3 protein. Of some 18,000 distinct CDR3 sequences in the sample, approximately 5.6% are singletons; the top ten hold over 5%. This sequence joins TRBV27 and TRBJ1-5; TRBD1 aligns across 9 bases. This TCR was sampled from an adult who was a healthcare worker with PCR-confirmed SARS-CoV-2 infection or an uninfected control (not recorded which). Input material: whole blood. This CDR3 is CASSSGQGDQPQHF. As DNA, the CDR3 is TGTGCCAGCAGTTCGGGACAGGGTGATCAGCCCCAGCATTTT.